One sample yielded the 7 T cell receptor beta chains listed below, sequenced in a study of cytomegalovirus exposure and HLA in healthy donors (dated by TCRdb to the late 2010s). The receptor library was made with the immunoSEQ multiplex PCR assay. As stored in TCRdb, this immuneACCESS dataset retains in-frame rearrangements with V and J assigned. A fraction of the clones does not appear; measured against another copy, unresolved V genes explain less than half of the discrepancy, and the remainder lacks a known reason. This sample lists some 130,000 clones; more than 75% were detected once. The ten largest clones capture 6% to 7% of the sample. Material: PBMCs. These receptors all come from a woman between 18 and 30 years old in good health and CMV-seropositive.

The V call is TRBV5-4, the J call TRBJ2-1, with TRBD2 identical over 9 bases. Germline CDR1 is SGHNT and CDR2 is YYREEE (reference sequence). With V trimmed by 7 bases and J by 7 bases, 6 bases remained unmatched. The CDR3 is 13 amino acids. The CDR3 loop reads CASASGGWNEQFF. The DNA for the CDR3 is TGTGCCAGCGCGAGCGGGGGGTGGAATGAGCAGTTCTTC. The entire variable domain, with the rest obtained from reference TRBV5-4 and TRBJ2-1, is as follows: ETGVTQSPTHLIKTRGQQVTLRCSSQSGHNTVSWYQQALGQGPQFIFQYYREEENGRGNFPPRFSGLQFPNYSSELNVNALELDDSALYLCASASGGWNEQFFGPGTRLTVL.

V is TRBV5-1 and J is TRBJ1-1; the D is unclear. Germline values: CDR1 SGHRS, CDR2 YFSETQ. The CDR3 is made up of 16 amino acids. Deletions cut 1 base from V and 1 base from J, with 14 bases between. In DNA form, the CDR3 reads TGCGCCAGCAGCTTGAGAACCAAGAGGGAGAACACTGAAGCTTTCTTT. Translated, it gives CASSLRTKRENTEAFF.

The rearrangement joins TRBV19 to TRBJ1-5; TRBD1 aligns across 10 bases. Germline V gene lookup returns CDR1 LNHDA and CDR2 SQIVND (reference sequence). The ends lost 5 bases at V and 6 bases at J; junction bases unmatched: 7. This CDR3 has 15 amino acids. The CDR3 sequence: CASSPRQGASQPQHF. In DNA, the CDR3 is TGTGCCAGTAGTCCCCGACAGGGGGCCAGTCAGCCCCAGCATTTT.

This sequence joins TRBV29-1 and TRBJ1-3; TRBD1 aligns across 7 bases. Unmatched junction bases numbered 3, after V lost 7 bases and J lost 0 bases. The CDR3 is made up of 13 amino acids. The V gene's germline CDR1 is SQVTM and CDR2 ANQGSEA. CDR3 amino acids: CSANRGSGNTIYF. In nucleotides, the CDR3 is TGCAGCGCCAACAGGGGCTCTGGAAACACCATATATTTT.

The V and J genes are TRBV6-1 and TRBJ1-1; a possible D gene is TRBD1 (5 bases). There are 14 residues in the CDR3. Germline CDR1 and CDR2: MNHNS and SASEGT. V lost 2 bases and J lost 6, with 13 bases in between. CDR3 sequence: CASSETTGLAEAFF. CDR3 DNA: TGTGCCAGCAGTGAAACCACAGGTTTGGCTGAAGCTTTCTTT.

The V call is TRBV28, the J call TRBJ1-3; D ambiguous. The CDR3 consists of 11 residues. The V gene lost 3 bases and the J gene lost 8 bases, with 5 bases spanning the gap. CDR1 and CDR2 (germline): MDHEN, SYDVKM. CDR3 in amino acids: CASSFGYTIYF. The CDR3 DNA is TGTGCCAGCAGTTTCGGTTACACCATATATTTT.

The chain uses TRBV19 and TRBJ1-2, with TRBD1 as a possible D gene (5 bases). V lost 4 bases to trimming and J lost 2 bases, with 11 bases between them. CDR1 LNHDA and CDR2 SQIVND come from the germline V gene (reference sequence). The CDR3 covers 14 residues. CDR3 protein: CASSTQGNNYGYTF. In nucleotides, the CDR3 is TGTGCCAGTAGTACTCAGGGAAACAACTATGGCTACACCTTC.